This TCR beta chain was identified during a study of T cells after yellow fever vaccination. This CDR3 is built from 14 residues. The trim removed 1 base at V and 7 bases at J, leaving 5 bases unmatched. Looked up from germline, CDR1 is MGHDK and CDR2 is SYGVNS. TCRdb redid the calling of the 5' RACE reads with MiXCR, one entry per CDR3 protein. Of 350,000 to 550,000 distinct CDR3 sequences detected, approximately 19% appear once; the ten largest clones hold about 18%. The chain couples TRBV25-1 to TRBJ1-2, with TRBD1 matching over 8 bases. The sequencing here drew on PBMCs, taken before the yellow fever booster vaccination. This TCR was sampled from a man younger than 30 who received the YFV17D yellow fever vaccine. The CDR3 region has the DNA TGTGCCAGCAGTGAATGGGGGACAGGTTCTGGCTACACCTTC. Translation gives CASSEWGTGSGYTF.